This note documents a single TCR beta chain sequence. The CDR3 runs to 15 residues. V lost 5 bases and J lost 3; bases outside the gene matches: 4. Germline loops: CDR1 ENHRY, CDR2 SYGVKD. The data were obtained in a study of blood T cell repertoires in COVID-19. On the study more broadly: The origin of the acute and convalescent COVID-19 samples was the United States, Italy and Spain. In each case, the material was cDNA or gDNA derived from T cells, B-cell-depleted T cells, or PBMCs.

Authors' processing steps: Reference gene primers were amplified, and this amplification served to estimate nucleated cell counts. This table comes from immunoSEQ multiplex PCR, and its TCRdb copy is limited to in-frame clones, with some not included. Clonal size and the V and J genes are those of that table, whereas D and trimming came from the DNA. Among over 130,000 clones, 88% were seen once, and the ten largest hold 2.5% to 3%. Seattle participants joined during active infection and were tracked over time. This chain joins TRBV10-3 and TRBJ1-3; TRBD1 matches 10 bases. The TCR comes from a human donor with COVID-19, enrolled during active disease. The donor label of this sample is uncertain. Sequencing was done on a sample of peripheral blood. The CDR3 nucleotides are TGTGCCATCAGTCGGGACAGGGGCGGTGGAAACACCATATATTTT. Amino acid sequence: CAISRDRGGGNTIYF.